A selection of T cell receptor beta chains follows, all from one sample in a study of T cell responses to AZD1222 COVID-19 vaccine. Assay: immunoSEQ multiplex PCR; the TCRdb copy retains only in-frame clones and omits some. The data hold about 98,000 clones, with over 75% observed a single time. The sample in question was peripheral blood, obtained on day 0 of AZD1222 vaccination. All receptors derive from an adult in good health. Both conserved end residues are trimmed from each CDR3. The D gene is left open where the match is weak. The size entry is marked missing in some rows and otherwise reads once, few, many or a size class.

>TRBJ2-7|TRBV5-1|TRBD1|-
ASSFSGTGYEQY
>TRBJ1-1|TRBV28|-|-
ASSFGGTEAF
>TRBJ1-6|TRBV3-1/TRBV3-2|-|few
ASSPGGNSPLH
>TRBJ2-7|TRBV28|-|-
ASSGGYEQY
>TRBJ1-5|TRBV7-8|-|-
ASSFASNQPQH
>TRBJ2-6|TRBV9|-|-
ASSVAGQLIHSGANVLT
>TRBJ1-2|TRBV10-3|TRBD1|-
AIRDRASGDYGYT
>TRBJ2-3|TRBV18|TRBD2|-
ASSHTSASGSAFTDTQY
>TRBJ2-7|TRBV7-4|-|-
ASSRSDRRLTYEQY
>TRBJ1-2|TRBV2|TRBD1|once
ASTPDRGYGYT
>TRBJ2-2|TRBV7-9|-|once
ASSFSSDRNTGELF
>TRBJ1-1|TRBV5-1|TRBD1|-
ASSEQGALGTEAF
>TRBJ1-2|TRBV7-8|-|-
ASSLKANYGYT
>TRBJ2-5|TRBV5-1|-|-
ASSLGQAETQY
>TRBJ2-2|TRBV27|-|-
ASILASPHAGELF
>TRBJ1-6|TRBV19|-|-
ASRSREDNSPLH
>TRBJ2-3|TRBV7-9|TRBD2|-
ASSSSGRPTQY
>TRBJ2-6|TRBV28|-|-
ASSRRTSGANVLT
>TRBJ1-6|TRBV7-2|-|-
ASSAFPGANSPLH
>TRBJ1-1|TRBV27|-|-
ASSLNGGSAF
>TRBJ2-2|TRBV7-3|TRBD2|-
ASSGSGRAGRNGELF
>TRBJ2-7|TRBV20-1|-|-
SASPGAGYEQY
>TRBJ1-2|TRBV28|TRBD1|-
ASSFGPGGYGYT
>TRBJ2-2|TRBV4-3|-|-
ASSQDRQDIWIGELF
>TRBJ2-5|TRBV9|-|-
ASSVAGARLETQY
>TRBJ1-3|TRBV15|TRBD1|once
ATSKWTGSSGNTIY
>TRBJ2-3|TRBV2|-|-
ASSDPRLASDTQY
>TRBJ1-4|TRBV27|-|-
ASKRGNEKLF
>TRBJ2-3|TRBV19|-|-
ASSIDPSPDTQY
>TRBJ2-5|TRBV28|-|-
ASSSSTGQETQY
>TRBJ2-1|TRBV28|TRBD2|-
ASSLRTSGGYEQF
>TRBJ2-1|TRBV6-5|TRBD2|-
ASSTSGRAGEQF
>TRBJ1-2|TRBV28|TRBD1|-
ASSSPGDRHPSGGYT
>TRBJ2-7|TRBV19|-|-
ASSWGRSGAYEQY
>TRBJ1-3|TRBV9|-|-
ASSVDFPGNTIY
>TRBJ2-3|TRBV29-1|-|-
SVGGIYTDTQY
>TRBJ2-4|TRBV25-1|TRBD2|-
ASSPQGGLAGAKNIQY
>TRBJ2-5|TRBV7-9|-|-
ASSPALAGQTYQETQY
>TRBJ2-3|TRBV5-1|TRBD1|few
ASSYLRGQRISTDTQY
>TRBJ2-1|TRBV7-8|-|-
ASSLFNEQF